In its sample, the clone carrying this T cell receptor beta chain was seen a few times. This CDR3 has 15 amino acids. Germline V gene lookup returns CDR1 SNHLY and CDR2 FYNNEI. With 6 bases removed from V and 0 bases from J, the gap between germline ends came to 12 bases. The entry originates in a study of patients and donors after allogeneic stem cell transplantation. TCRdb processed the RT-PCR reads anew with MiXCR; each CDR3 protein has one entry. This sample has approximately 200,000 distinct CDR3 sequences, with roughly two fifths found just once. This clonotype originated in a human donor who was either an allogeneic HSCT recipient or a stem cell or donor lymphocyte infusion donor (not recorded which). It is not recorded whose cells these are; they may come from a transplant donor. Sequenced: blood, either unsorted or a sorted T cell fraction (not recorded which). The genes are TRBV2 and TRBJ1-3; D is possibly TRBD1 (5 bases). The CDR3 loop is CASRGDRSSGNTIYF. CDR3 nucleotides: TGTGCCAGCAGAGGGGACCGGAGCTCTGGAAACACCATATATTTT. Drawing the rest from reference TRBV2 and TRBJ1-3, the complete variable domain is EPEVTQTPSHQVTQMGQEVILRCVPISNHLYFYWYRQILGQKVEFLVSFYNNEISEKSEIFDDQFSVERPDGSNFTLKIRSTKLEDSAMYFCASRGDRSSGNTIYFGEGSWLTVV.